These 10 T cell receptor beta chains came from one sample sequenced in a study of T cell repertoires in ileal Crohn's disease (dated by TCRdb to about 2019). Receptor libraries were prepared by the immunoSEQ multiplex PCR assay. TCRdb re-hosts the immuneACCESS table, in-frame sequences only. Its copies lack some clones; in the studies checked, an unresolved V gene accounts for under half of them, and the cause for the rest is not known. In all, the sample holds about 970 clones, and 65% to 90% of those were seen once. The ten top clones hold more than 13% of the sample. The sample consisted of ileal tissue. The receptors shown here come from an adult with Crohn's disease.

As to this clone: A junction end diverges from the germline sequence, so it may reflect a read error. The chain combines TRBV7-7 with TRBJ2-3; D might be TRBD2 (6 bases). This CDR3 has 14 amino acids. Germline assignment: CDR1 SSHAT and CDR2 FNYEAQ (reference sequence). CDR3 sequence reads: CASSQTSATDTQYF. For the CDR3, the DNA is TGTGCTAGCAGCCAGACTAGTGCGACAGATACGCAGTATTTT. The whole variable domain, remainder taken from reference TRBV7-7 and TRBJ2-3, is GAGVSQSPRYKVTKRGQDVTLRCDPISSHATLYWYQQALGQGPEFLTYFNYEAQPDKSGLPSDRFSAERPEGSISTLTIQRTEQRDSAMYRCASSQTSATDTQYFGPGTRLTVL.

The chain combines TRBV2 with TRBJ1-6; no clear D. The V end was cut by 6 bases, the J end by 0 bases, with 9 bases between. This CDR3 contains 15 residues. Looked up from germline, CDR1 is SNHLY and CDR2 is FYNNEI. Here the CDR3 reads CASSLQSSYNSPLHF. CDR3 DNA sequence: TGTGCCAGCAGCTTACAGAGCTCCTATAATTCACCCCTCCACTTT.

This chain links TRBV18 with TRBJ2-7; 8 nucleotides agree with TRBD1. Germline CDR1 is KGHSH and CDR2 is LQKENI. CDR3 length: 14 amino acids. The trim removed 4 bases at V and 5 bases at J, leaving 7 bases unmatched. The CDR3 nucleotides are TGTGCCAGCTCACGGGACAGGAATTTCAACGAGCAGTACTTC. Amino acid sequence: CASSRDRNFNEQYF. Based on the CDR3 plus reference TRBV18 and TRBJ2-7, the full variable domain is NAGVMQNPRHLVRRRGQEARLRCSPMKGHSHVYWYRQLPEEGLKFMVYLQKENIIDESGMPKERFSAEFPKEGPSILRIQQVVRGDSAAYFCASSRDRNFNEQYFGPGTRLTVT.

The table lists this clone with a count of one. V and J are TRBV4-2 and TRBJ1-1; D is perhaps TRBD1 (5 bases). The length of the CDR3 is 14 residues. Between the trimmed V and J ends, which lost 0 bases and 7 bases, there was a span of 12 bases. Germline-derived CDR1 and CDR2 are LGHNA and YNFKEQ. CDR3 nucleotides: TGTGCCAGCAGCCAAGATCCGGGGGAAATTGAAGCTTTCTTT. Protein: CASSQDPGEIEAFF.

Concerning this clone: Relative to the germline gene, one junction end is altered; a read error may explain this. This rearrangement joins TRBV6-6 to TRBJ1-2, with D possibly being TRBD1 (5 bases). The germline gives CDR1 MNHNY, CDR2 SVGAGI (reference sequence). CDR3 length: 12 residues. CDR3 sequence: CASSPGLGGPLF. CDR3 DNA: TGTGCCAGCAGTCCAGGGTTGGGAGGCCCTCTATTC.

The gene calls are TRBV15 and TRBJ2-7, with no clear D. This CDR3 has 12 residues. Germline V lookup: CDR1 LNHNV, CDR2 YYDKDF (reference sequence). V was cut by 5 bases and J by 7 bases, with 12 bases left in between. The CDR3 spells CATSFQDREQYF. The CDR3 nucleotides read TGTGCCACCAGCTTTCAGGATCGGGAGCAGTACTTC.

This chain uses TRBV5-1 with TRBJ2-7; no firm D call. Trimming stripped 4 bases from V and 3 bases from J, with 14 bases between. Per germline, CDR1 SGHRS and CDR2 YFSETQ. The CDR3 totals 14 residues. CDR3 coding DNA: TGCGCCAGCAGCCCCACCCCACAGCACTACGAGCAGTACTTC. Its translation: CASSPTPQHYEQYF.

The rearrangement uses TRBV18 and TRBJ1-4; the D gene is possibly TRBD1 (6 bases). V dropped 8 bases and J dropped 2 bases, with 18 bases sitting between them. The CDR3 length is 16 residues. Per germline, CDR1 KGHSH and CDR2 LQKENI. CDR3 coding DNA: TGTGCCAGCAGGACAGACCTATGGCCGACTAATGAAAAACTGTTTTTT. Translating gives CASRTDLWPTNEKLFF.

The chain carries TRBV5-1 and TRBJ1-1; 9 positions match TRBD1. The length of the CDR3 is 14 residues. V shed 4 bases, J shed 1 base, and the junction held 2 bases outside the gene matches. Germline V gene sequence: CDR1 SGHRS, CDR2 YFSETQ. DNA for the CDR3: TGCGCCAGCAGCAAGGGACAGGGGAACACTGAAGCTTTCTTT. This codes for CASSKGQGNTEAFF.

This clone was detected only a few times. The chain is built from TRBV5-1 and TRBJ2-2, with TRBD1 as a possible D gene (6 bases). V was shortened by 4 bases and J by 8 bases, with 18 bases between the two germline ends. Germline V CDR1 and CDR2: SGHRS, YFSETQ. The CDR3 extends over 15 amino acids. As DNA, the CDR3 is TGCGCCAGCAGCCCAGCTGACAGGCTCAGGGGGGAGCTGTTTTTT. This translates into CASSPADRLRGELFF.